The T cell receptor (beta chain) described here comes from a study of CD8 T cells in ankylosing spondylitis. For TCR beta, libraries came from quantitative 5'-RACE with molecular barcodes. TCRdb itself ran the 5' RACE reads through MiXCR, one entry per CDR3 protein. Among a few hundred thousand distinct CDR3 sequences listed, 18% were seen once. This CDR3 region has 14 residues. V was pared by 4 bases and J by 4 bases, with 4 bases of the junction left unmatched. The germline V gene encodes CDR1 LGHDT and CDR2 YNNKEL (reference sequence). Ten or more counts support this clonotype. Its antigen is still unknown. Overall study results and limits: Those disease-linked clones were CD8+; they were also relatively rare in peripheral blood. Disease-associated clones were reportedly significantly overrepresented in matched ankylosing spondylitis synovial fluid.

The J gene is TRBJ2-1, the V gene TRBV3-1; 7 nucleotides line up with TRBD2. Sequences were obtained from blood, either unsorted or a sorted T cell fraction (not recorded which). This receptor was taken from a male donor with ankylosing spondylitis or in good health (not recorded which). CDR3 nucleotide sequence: TGTGCCAGCAGCCGAGCGGGACCGTACAATGAGCAGTTCTTC. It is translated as CASSRAGPYNEQFF.